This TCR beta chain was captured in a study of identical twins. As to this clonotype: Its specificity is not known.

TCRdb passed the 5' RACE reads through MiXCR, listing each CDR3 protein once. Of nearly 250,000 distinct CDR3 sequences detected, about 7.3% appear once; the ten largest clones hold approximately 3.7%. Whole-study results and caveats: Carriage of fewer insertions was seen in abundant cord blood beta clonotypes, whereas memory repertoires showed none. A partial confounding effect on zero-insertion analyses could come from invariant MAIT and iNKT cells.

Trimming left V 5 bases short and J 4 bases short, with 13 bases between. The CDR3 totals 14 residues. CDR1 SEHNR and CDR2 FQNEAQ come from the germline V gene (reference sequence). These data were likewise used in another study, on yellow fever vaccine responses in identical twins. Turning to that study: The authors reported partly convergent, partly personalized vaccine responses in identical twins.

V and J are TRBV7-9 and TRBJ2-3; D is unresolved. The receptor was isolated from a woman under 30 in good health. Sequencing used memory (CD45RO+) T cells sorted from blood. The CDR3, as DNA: TGTGCCAGCAGCCTCAGTAGCTCGGCAGATACGCAGTATTTT. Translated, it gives CASSLSSSADTQYF.